These 12 T cell receptor beta chains originate from one sample sequenced in a study of blood T cell repertoires in COVID-19. Repertoires were generated with immunoSEQ multiplex PCR, while TCRdb's copy carries only in-frame clones and drops some. The sample records under 300,000 clones, just under 90% being singletons. Input material: PBMCs or T cells enriched from blood (not recorded which). Receptors were obtained from an older woman who had recovered from COVID-19.

The gene calls are TRBV5-1 and TRBJ2-5, with TRBD1 matching over 7 bases. Trimming cost V 0 bases and J 0 bases; bases outside gene matches: 2. Germline CDR1 SGHRS, CDR2 YFSETQ. The CDR3 runs 15 residues. CDR3 region: CASSLEGADQETQYF. For the CDR3, the DNA is TGCGCCAGCAGCTTGGAGGGGGCGGACCAAGAGACCCAGTACTTC.

V is TRBV19 and J is TRBJ1-2; D is ambiguous. Germline-derived CDR1 and CDR2 are LNHDA and SQIVND (reference sequence). There are 17 residues in the CDR3. V was trimmed by 4 bases and J by 2 bases, leaving 20 bases between them. The CDR3 loop reads CASSTTPQVGRNYGYTF. CDR3 DNA: TGTGCCAGTAGTACGACCCCTCAAGTAGGGAGGAACTATGGCTACACCTTC.

The chain is built from TRBV15 and TRBJ2-1, with D maybe TRBD2 (5 bases). Germline CDR1 and CDR2: LNHNV and YYDKDF (reference sequence). The V gene lost 5 bases and the J gene lost 0 bases, with 14 bases spanning the gap. The CDR3 covers 16 residues. The chain's CDR3 is CATSEERRSSYNEQFF. CDR3 sequence (DNA): TGTGCCACCAGCGAGGAACGGAGGAGCTCCTACAATGAGCAGTTCTTC.

This clone came up a few times. The chain employs TRBV7-2 and TRBJ2-7, with 10 bases lining up with TRBD2. Germline CDR1 and CDR2: SGHTA and FQGNSA. V was pared by 5 bases and J by 12 bases, with 16 bases of the junction left unmatched. The CDR3 extends over 15 amino acids. In DNA, the CDR3 is TGTGCCAGCAGCCTATCGTTAGGACTAGCGGAAGGGTTGTACTTC. It specifies CASSLSLGLAEGLYF.

This chain joins TRBV10-3 and TRBJ1-5; D call uncertain. Germline V gene data show CDR1 as ENHRY and CDR2 as SYGVKD. Trimming removed 1 base from V and 5 bases from J, with 6 bases in between. The CDR3 extends over 13 amino acids. This CDR3 is CAISELFDQPQHF. The CDR3 nucleotides are TGTGCCATCAGTGAGTTATTTGATCAGCCCCAGCATTTT.

The V gene is TRBV7-9, the J gene TRBJ2-7, with a tentative D call TRBD1 (6 bases). This CDR3 comprises 14 residues. The V end was cut by 5 bases, the J end by 0 bases, with 11 bases between. Germline CDR1 and CDR2: SEHNR and FQNEAQ (reference sequence). CDR3 in amino acids: CASSDGTISYEQYF. The CDR3 DNA reads as TGTGCCAGCAGCGATGGGACAATCTCCTACGAGCAGTACTTC.

J is TRBJ1-3 and V is TRBV7-9; 7 nucleotides match TRBD1. V shed 5 bases, J shed 0 bases, and the junction held 10 bases outside the gene matches. Germline values: CDR1 SEHNR, CDR2 FQNEAQ (reference sequence). This CDR3 has 17 residues. The CDR3 is CASSPGGAAASGNTIYF. CDR3 sequence (DNA): TGTGCCAGCAGCCCAGGGGGAGCCGCGGCCTCTGGAAACACCATATATTTT.

V is TRBV2 and J is TRBJ2-3; 8 positions match TRBD1. This CDR3 is 15 amino acids long. Germline lookup yields CDR1 SNHLY and CDR2 FYNNEI. J was trimmed by 4 bases and V by 6 bases; bases with no gene match: 9. DNA of the CDR3: TGTGCCAGCAGCACCTTGACAGGGGAGCCAGATACGCAGTATTTT. The encoded protein is CASSTLTGEPDTQYF.

The chain links TRBV29-1 to TRBJ2-7; D call uncertain. The ends were cut back, 6 bases at V and 3 bases at J, with 9 bases in the middle. The CDR3 consists of 11 residues. CDR1 is SQVTM and CDR2 is ANQGSEA in the germline V gene. In nucleotides, the CDR3 is TGCAGCGTCGGCCTAGACTACGAGCAGTACTTC. This gives the protein CSVGLDYEQYF.

The J gene is TRBJ1-5, the V gene TRBV9; tentatively, D is TRBD1 (5 bases). The CDR3 runs 14 residues. The germline V gene encodes CDR1 SGDLS and CDR2 YYNGEE. V was clipped by 2 bases and J by 4 bases, with 10 bases between them. The CDR3 DNA follows: TGTGCCAGCAGCGTCGGGACTCCGAATCAGCCCCAGCATTTT. Its translation is CASSVGTPNQPQHF.

V gene TRBV7-3 combines with J gene TRBJ2-1, with D perhaps matching TRBD2 (7 bases). CDR3 length: 15 residues. From germline, CDR1 is SGHTA and CDR2 FQGTGA. Trimming cost V 3 bases and J 8 bases, with 17 bases left between them. The CDR3 sequence is CASSFDTTGGHEQFF. The CDR3, as DNA: TGTGCCAGCAGCTTTGATACAACCGGGGGGCATGAGCAGTTCTTC.

As to this clone: Other DNA sequences within the sample encode an identical CDR3. V usage is TRBV20-1 and J usage is TRBJ2-1; no clear D. The V end lost 3 bases, the J end lost 3 bases, and 3 bases lay between the germline ends. The CDR3 extends over 11 amino acids. Germline V gene data show CDR1 as DFQATT and CDR2 as SNEGSKA (reference sequence). The CDR3 sequence is CSASGYNEQFF. The CDR3 DNA sequence: TGCAGTGCTAGCGGCTACAATGAGCAGTTCTTC.